Below are 15 T cell receptor beta chains sequenced from a single sample in a study of blood T cell repertoires in COVID-19. Measured with immunoSEQ multiplex PCR; TCRdb has only the in-frame clones, and not every one. The profile shows just under 350,000 clones, over 80% of them singletons. Sample: peripheral blood. The receptors here all came from a woman between 45 and 60 years old with COVID-19, enrolled during active disease.

The chain carries TRBV27 and TRBJ1-5, with D tentatively TRBD1 (5 bases). Trimming cost V 5 bases and J 5 bases, with 16 bases left between them. The CDR3 has 15 amino acids. Germline assignment: CDR1 MNHEY and CDR2 SMNVEV (reference sequence). CDR3: CASSPRPGRHQPQHF. The CDR3 nucleotides are TGTGCCAGCAGTCCCCGGCCAGGGCGGCATCAGCCCCAGCATTTT.

The rearrangement links TRBV9 to TRBJ2-1; 11 bases map to TRBD2. The trim removed 3 bases at V and 14 bases at J, leaving 13 bases unmatched. The CDR3 sequence is 15 residues long. Looked up from germline, CDR1 is SGDLS and CDR2 is YYNGEE. CDR3 amino acids: CASSASGTSGPGKFF. For the CDR3, the DNA is TGTGCCAGCAGCGCTTCCGGGACTAGCGGACCTGGGAAGTTCTTC. Supplemented by reference TRBV9 and TRBJ2-1, the full variable domain reads DSGVTQTPKHLITATGQRVTLRCSPRSGDLSVYWYQQSLDQGLQFLIQYYNGEERAKGNILERFSAQQFPDLHSELNLSSLELGDSALYFCASSASGTSGPGKFFGPGTRLTVL.

The CDR3 protein is CASSLSGEVYEQYF. CDR3 coding DNA: TGTGCCAGCAGCTTATCCGGGGAAGTCTACGAGCAGTACTTC. This sequence joins TRBV11-3 and TRBJ2-7, with D perhaps TRBD2 (5 bases). The CDR3 is 14 amino acids. Germline V lookup: CDR1 SGHNT, CDR2 YENEEA. Trimming stripped 2 bases from V and 3 bases from J, with 11 bases between.

This chain links TRBV5-1 with TRBJ2-7; 8 nucleotides agree with TRBD1. J gave up 4 bases and V 1 base, and 4 bases lay outside the gene matches. Germline lookup yields CDR1 SGHRS and CDR2 YFSETQ. The CDR3 sequence is 14 residues long. CDR3 region: CASSLTRGRYEQYF. DNA for the CDR3: TGCGCCAGCAGCTTGACCAGGGGGCGGTACGAGCAGTACTTC.

The chain recombines TRBV5-6 with TRBJ1-1; TRBD1 agrees at 8 bases. CDR3 length equals 15 residues. V dropped 3 bases and J dropped 0; count of bases not matched to a gene: 4. The germline V gene encodes CDR1 SGHDT and CDR2 YYEEEE. CDR3 residues: CASSSPTGVNTEAFF. The DNA of the CDR3 is TGTGCCAGCAGCTCCCCGACAGGGGTGAACACTGAAGCTTTCTTT.

The chain combines TRBV6-5 with TRBJ1-1; D gene ambiguous. Per the germline V gene, CDR1 is MNHEY and CDR2 is SVGAGI. Trimming stripped 2 bases from V and 3 bases from J, with 13 bases between. The CDR3 consists of 15 residues. The CDR3 sequence: CASSYRRVADTEAFF. The CDR3, as DNA: TGTGCCAGCAGTTACCGACGGGTCGCGGACACTGAAGCTTTCTTT.

The V call is TRBV15, the J call TRBJ2-3, with a possible D match to TRBD1 (6 bases). CDR1 and CDR2 (germline): LNHNV, YYDKDF (reference sequence). V shed 0 bases and J shed 8 bases, with 12 bases lying between them. This CDR3 contains 14 residues. CDR3 bases: TGTGCCACCAGCAGAGAAACGGTACAGGGTACGCAGTATTTT. Amino acids: CATSRETVQGTQYF.

J is TRBJ1-2 and V is TRBV23-1; the D gene is possibly TRBD1 (6 bases). TRBV23-1 is identified as an open reading frame with a role that is uncertain. The germline V and J ends were trimmed by 7 bases and 0 bases, with 21 bases remaining between them. The CDR3 contains 17 residues. The CDR3 nucleotides read TGCGCCAGCAACACCCTGGGGGCGACGGCTACTAACTATGGCTACACCTTC. This gives the protein CASNTLGATATNYGYTF.

The table lists this clone with a few counts. The genes are TRBV2 and TRBJ2-7, with a possible D match to TRBD2 (6 bases). In germline, CDR1 is SNHLY, CDR2 FYNNEI. The V end was cut by 6 bases, the J end by 2 bases, with 20 bases between. This CDR3 region has 16 residues. This CDR3 reads CASRFPEGGIAYEQYF. CDR3 nucleotide sequence: TGTGCCAGCAGATTCCCCGAGGGCGGGATCGCCTACGAGCAGTACTTC.

This clone was found once. The rearrangement joins TRBV19 to TRBJ2-5, with D perhaps matching TRBD1 (6 bases). Trimming took 6 bases from V and 5 from J, leaving 13 bases between them. The germline gives CDR1 LNHDA, CDR2 SQIVND (reference sequence). The CDR3 consists of 13 residues. The CDR3 nucleotides read TGTGCCAGTAGCATCGACAGGACGGAGACCCAGTACTTC. This sequence encodes CASSIDRTETQYF.

The rearrangement joins TRBV19 to TRBJ1-1; possibly TRBD1 for D (5 bases). The CDR3 extends over 13 amino acids. V lost 5 bases and J lost 9, with 16 bases in between. The germline gives CDR1 LNHDA, CDR2 SQIVND (reference sequence). The CDR3 here is CASSPFTGRKAFF. CDR3 nucleotide sequence: TGTGCCAGTAGTCCGTTCACAGGTCGCAAAGCTTTCTTT.

This clone was seen only a few times. The J gene is TRBJ2-5, the V gene TRBV21-1; the DNA was not used to check the table's D call, TRBD1. TRBV21-1 is classified as a pseudogene. The CDR3 contains 16 residues. In DNA, the CDR3 is TGTGCCAGCAGCAATCCCCCATTTCGAGGGGGAGAGACCCAGTACTTC. This encodes CASSNPPFRGGETQYF.

This chain connects TRBV5-1 to TRBJ1-1; D remains unclear. Germline CDR1 and CDR2: SGHRS and YFSETQ. The V gene lost 0 bases and the J gene lost 6 bases, with 9 bases spanning the gap. The CDR3 runs to 13 residues. Here the CDR3 reads CASSLDFRAEAFF. Written as DNA, the CDR3 is TGCGCCAGCAGCTTGGACTTCCGTGCTGAAGCTTTCTTT.

The V and J genes are TRBV6-2 or TRBV6-3 and TRBJ2-7; 12 nucleotides line up with TRBD2. This CDR3 contains 15 residues. Trimming cost V 5 bases and J 5 bases; bases outside gene matches: 7. CDR1 and CDR2 from the germline V gene are MNHEY and SVGEGT. The CDR3 sequence: CASSRLAGDLNEQYF. In DNA form, the CDR3 reads TGTGCCAGCAGTAGACTAGCGGGAGACCTCAACGAGCAGTACTTC.

This chain connects TRBV6-5 to TRBJ2-1; 8 nucleotides line up with TRBD2. The CDR3 length is 13 residues. The germline V gene encodes CDR1 MNHEY and CDR2 SVGAGI. V lost 5 bases to trimming and J lost 9 bases; unmatched junction nucleotides: 6. The CDR3 is CASSPRRGGEQFF. CDR3 in DNA: TGTGCCAGCAGTCCTCGACGGGGGGGTGAGCAGTTCTTC.